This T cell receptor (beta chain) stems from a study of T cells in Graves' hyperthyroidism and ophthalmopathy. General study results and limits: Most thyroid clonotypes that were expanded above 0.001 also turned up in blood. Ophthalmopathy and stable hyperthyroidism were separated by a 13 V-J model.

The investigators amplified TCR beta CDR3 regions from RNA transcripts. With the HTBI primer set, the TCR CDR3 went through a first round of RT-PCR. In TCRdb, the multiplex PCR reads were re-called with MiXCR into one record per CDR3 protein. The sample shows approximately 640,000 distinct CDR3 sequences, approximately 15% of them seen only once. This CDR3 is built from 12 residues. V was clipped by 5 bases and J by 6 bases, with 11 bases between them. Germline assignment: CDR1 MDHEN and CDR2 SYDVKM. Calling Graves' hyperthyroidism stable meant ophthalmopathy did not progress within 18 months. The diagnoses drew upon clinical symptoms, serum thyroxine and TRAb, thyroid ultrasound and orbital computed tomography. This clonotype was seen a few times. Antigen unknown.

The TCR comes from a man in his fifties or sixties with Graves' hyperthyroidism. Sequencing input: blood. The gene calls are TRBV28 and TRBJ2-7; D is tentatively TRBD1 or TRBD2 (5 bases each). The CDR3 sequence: CASSRRDVEQYF. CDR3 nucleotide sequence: TGTGCCAGCAGTCGCCGGGACGTCGAGCAGTACTTC.